The rows below give T cell receptor beta chains drawn from one sample of a study of beta chain features in type 1 diabetes. Only in-frame clones appear in the TCRdb table, and some are missing; sequencing was by immunoSEQ multiplex PCR. The sample contains 600,000 to 650,000 clones, around 15% of which appear only once. The sample comprised naive CD4+ T cells from blood. Source of these receptors: a man between 18 and 29 years old in good health. The CDR3 runs from the conserved cysteine through the conserved F or W. D genes are given only for firm matches. A clone size is listed for some rows: how often the clone was seen (once, few, many), or a class if it is expanded.

J,D,V,length,size,CDR3,DNA
TRBJ2-3,.,TRBV9,12,.,CASSLITDTQYF,TGTGCCAGCAGCTTAATCACAGATACGCAGTATTTT
TRBJ2-2,TRBD1,TRBV28,16,few,CASSITGTAVTGELFF,TGTGCCAGCAGTATAACCGGGACAGCCGTCACCGGGGAGCTGTTTTTT
TRBJ2-7,.,TRBV7-2,14,.,CASSSPGGYYEQYF,TGTGCCAGCAGCTCCCCCGGCGGCTACTACGAGCAGTACTTC
TRBJ2-1,TRBD2,TRBV12-5,20,few,CASGLNKGTSGGSLYNEQFF,TGTGCTAGTGGTTTGAACAAAGGGACTAGCGGGGGGTCACTCTACAATGAGCAGTTCTTC
TRBJ2-1,.,TRBV28,13,few,CASRPPGNNEQFF,TGTGCCAGCAGGCCTCCGGGAAACAATGAGCAGTTCTTC
TRBJ2-1,.,TRBV5-6,15,few,CASSLRGVDVNEQFF,TGTGCCAGCAGCTTAAGGGGGGTCGATGTAAATGAGCAGTTCTTC
TRBJ1-4,TRBD1,TRBV25-1,15,.,CASSPLDRDNEKLFF,TGTGCCAGCAGTCCACTGGACAGGGATAATGAAAAACTGTTTTTT
TRBJ2-5,.,TRBV10-3,12,few,CAISESQETQYF,TGTGCCATCAGTGAGTCCCAAGAGACCCAGTACTTC
TRBJ1-6,.,TRBV5-6,12,few,CASSLANPPLHF,TGTGCCAGCAGCTTGGCCAACCCACCCCTCCACTTT
TRBJ1-5,TRBD1,TRBV30,13,.,CAWSGRGGQPQHF,TGTGCCTGGAGTGGCAGGGGGGGTCAGCCCCAGCATTTT
TRBJ1-3,.,TRBV11-2,14,few,CASSSPRSGNTIYF,TGTGCCAGCAGCTCCCCCCGCTCTGGAAACACCATATATTTT
TRBJ2-3,TRBD2,TRBV4-3,15,few,CASSQLGLEADTQYF,TGCGCCAGCAGCCAACTGGGACTAGAAGCAGATACGCAGTATTTT
TRBJ2-3,TRBD2,TRBV11-2,16,.,CASSSSTSGATDTQYF,TGTGCCAGCAGCTCGTCGACTAGCGGGGCCACAGATACGCAGTATTTT
TRBJ1-6,TRBD1,TRBV10-3,14,.,CATRTGLDNSPLHF,TGTGCCACGCGGACAGGGTTAGATAATTCACCCCTCCACTTT
TRBJ2-5,TRBD1,TRBV6-6,15,few,CASSRSTGARETQYF,TGTGCCAGCAGCCGTTCGACAGGGGCTCGGGAGACCCAGTACTTC
TRBJ1-1,TRBD1,TRBV9,18,.,CASSPTPGQGGRRAEAFF,TGTGCCAGCAGCCCGACCCCAGGACAGGGTGGAAGAAGGGCTGAAGCTTTCTTT